A single sample gave rise to the 16 T cell receptor beta chains below, sequenced in a study of cytotoxic CD8 clonotypes in ibrutinib-treated CLL. Profiled with immunoSEQ multiplex PCR; TCRdb holds only in-frame clones, not every one. The sample includes about 270,000 clones, around 77% of them seen just once. The sample was PBMCs, taken at disease progression, from a patient treated with ibrutinib. Source of these receptors: a human donor with chronic lymphocytic leukemia.

As DNA, the CDR3 is TGTGCCAGCAACAAGTTAGCCTACGAGCAGTACTTC. Its translation: CASNKLAYEQYF. The V and J genes are TRBV28 and TRBJ2-7; D remains unclear. The CDR3 has 12 residues. Per the germline V gene, CDR1 is MDHEN and CDR2 is SYDVKM. With 7 bases removed from V and 2 bases from J, the gap between germline ends came to 9 bases.

CDR3 nucleotide sequence: TGTGCCAGCAGCGTAGGAGGGGCCCGCGGGGATACGCAGTATTTT. Translated, it gives CASSVGGARGDTQYF. The gene calls are TRBV9 and TRBJ2-3; D is tentatively TRBD1 or TRBD2 (5 bases each). Germline V gene sequence: CDR1 SGDLS, CDR2 YYNGEE. The CDR3 is 15 amino acids. V gave up 0 bases and J gave up 6 bases, with 14 bases separating them.

The chain joins TRBV25-1 to TRBJ2-7, with a weak D call TRBD1 (5 bases). Trimming shortened V by 2 bases and J by 1 base, and 12 bases separated the two germline ends. Germline CDR1 MGHDK, CDR2 SYGVNS. The CDR3 runs to 15 residues. In nucleotides, the CDR3 is TGTGCCAGCAGTGAAAGGGGCGTCGCTTCCTACGAGCAGTACTTC. Its translation: CASSERGVASYEQYF.

This sequence joins TRBV9 and TRBJ2-7; 9 nucleotides agree with TRBD1. The CDR3 spans 15 residues. Germline-derived CDR1 and CDR2 are SGDLS and YYNGEE. V shed 0 bases, J shed 4 bases, and the junction held 5 bases outside the gene matches. CDR3 bases: TGTGCCAGCAGCGTAGGGGGGACAGGGTGGTACGAGCAGTACTTC. Translating gives CASSVGGTGWYEQYF. The complete variable domain, with remaining parts taken from reference TRBV9 and TRBJ2-7, reads DSGVTQTPKHLITATGQRVTLRCSPRSGDLSVYWYQQSLDQGLQFLIQYYNGEERAKGNILERFSAQQFPDLHSELNLSSLELGDSALYFCASSVGGTGWYEQYFGPGTRLTVT.

The chain recombines TRBV18 with TRBJ2-2; TRBD1 might be the D (6 bases). The CDR3 contains 14 residues. Germline V gene sequence: CDR1 KGHSH, CDR2 LQKENI. Trimming shortened V by 4 bases and J by 3 bases, and 9 bases separated the two germline ends. The CDR3, as DNA: TGTGCCAGCTCACTGGGACACCACACCGGGGAGCTGTTTTTT. Protein sequence: CASSLGHHTGELFF.

The chain recombines TRBV4-3 with TRBJ1-4; TRBD1 is a possible D gene (6 bases). CDR3 length: 16 amino acids. Trimming left V 4 bases short and J 0 bases short, with 12 bases between. Germline V gene data show CDR1 as LGHNA and CDR2 as YSLEER. The CDR3 region is CASSPSTGATNEKLFF. The CDR3 DNA reads TGCGCCAGCAGCCCGTCGACAGGAGCAACTAATGAAAAACTGTTTTTT.

The V gene is TRBV27, the J gene TRBJ2-7; 8 bases agree with TRBD1. CDR3 length: 15 residues. Per the germline V gene, CDR1 is MNHEY and CDR2 is SMNVEV (reference sequence). V shed 3 bases and J 1 base; nucleotides not matched to a gene: 5. CDR3 loop: CASSLDRVRSYEQYF. DNA for the CDR3: TGTGCCAGCAGTTTGGACAGGGTAAGGTCCTACGAGCAGTACTTC.

This clone was detected once. V and J are TRBV29-1 and TRBJ1-4, with D possibly being TRBD1 (6 bases). The CDR3 is 15 amino acids. Deletions cut 6 bases from V and 8 bases from J, with 22 bases between. The germline CDR1 and CDR2 sequences are SQVTM and ANQGSEA. The CDR3 region is CSVGLTRGGDEKLFF. CDR3 DNA: TGCAGCGTCGGCCTTACGCGGGGGGGCGACGAAAAACTGTTTTTT.

The gene calls are TRBV7-9 and TRBJ2-7, with D tentatively TRBD2 (7 bases). The germline gives CDR1 SEHNR, CDR2 FQNEAQ (reference sequence). V gave up 2 bases and J gave up 6 bases, with 17 bases separating them. CDR3 length: 15 amino acids. The CDR3 sequence is CASSLSRGGPSEQYF. CDR3 sequence (DNA): TGTGCCAGCAGCTTATCGAGGGGGGGACCGTCCGAGCAGTACTTC.

V is TRBV6-5 and J is TRBJ1-1, with D perhaps TRBD1 (6 bases). CDR1 is MNHEY and CDR2 is SVGAGI in the germline V gene. The CDR3 length is 15 residues. The V end lost 6 bases, the J end lost 0 bases, and 14 bases lay between the germline ends. The DNA for the CDR3 is TGTGCCAGCAGGCCGGGACATATAATGAACACTGAAGCTTTCTTT. Encoded protein: CASRPGHIMNTEAFF.

Written as DNA, the CDR3 is TGCGCCAGCAGCCAAATAGGGACAGGGGGGTATCGTGGTTCACCCCTCCACTTT. It translates to CASSQIGTGGYRGSPLHF. The chain couples TRBV4-1 to TRBJ1-6; 11 bases fit TRBD1. The CDR3 length is 18 residues. The germline CDR1 and CDR2 sequences are MGHRA and YSYEKL. J lost 9 bases, V lost 2 bases, and 12 bases had no gene match.

J is TRBJ2-1 and V is TRBV4-3; 7 bases line up with TRBD2. The trim removed 0 bases at V and 3 bases at J, leaving 8 bases unmatched. Germline V CDR1 and CDR2: LGHNA, YSLEER. This CDR3 has 17 residues. This chain's CDR3 is CASSQDLRRENYNEQFF. In nucleotides, the CDR3 is TGCGCCAGCAGCCAAGATCTTCGGCGGGAGAACTACAATGAGCAGTTCTTC.

This sequence joins TRBV9 and TRBJ2-7; tentatively, D is TRBD1 (5 bases). Germline CDR1 reads SGDLS; CDR2 reads YYNGEE. This CDR3 spans 15 amino acids. The germline V and J ends were trimmed by 4 bases and 3 bases, with 17 bases remaining between them. The CDR3 region has the DNA TGTGCCAGCAGCTCCAGCCCCAGGGAAATCTACGAGCAGTACTTC. This codes for CASSSSPREIYEQYF.

This clone was recorded a few times. The chain recombines TRBV6-5 with TRBJ1-5; no reliable D call. The CDR3 contains 13 residues. Germline-derived CDR1 and CDR2 are MNHEY and SVGAGI. Trimming took 6 bases from V and 0 from J, leaving 6 bases between them. CDR3 nucleotide sequence: TGTGCCAGCAGGCAGTTTAGCAATCAGCCCCAGCATTTT. This gives the protein CASRQFSNQPQHF.

CDR3 loop: CASSWTSGRSYEQYF. In DNA form, the CDR3 reads TGTGCCAGTAGTTGGACTAGCGGGAGATCCTACGAGCAGTACTTC. This rearrangement joins TRBV19 to TRBJ2-7; TRBD2 matches 13 bases. This CDR3 region has 15 residues. Germline CDR1 and CDR2: LNHDA and SQIVND (reference sequence). Trimming cost V 5 bases and J 1 base; bases outside gene matches: 2.

The J gene is TRBJ2-1, the V gene TRBV13, with TRBD1 matching over 12 bases. The trim removed 6 bases at V and 5 bases at J, leaving 17 bases unmatched. The CDR3 extends over 19 amino acids. From germline, CDR1 is PRHDT and CDR2 FYEKMQ (reference sequence). DNA of the CDR3: TGTGCCAGCAGTCTCGAAAGCGGGACAGGGGGCGCTGCGGACAATGAGCAGTTCTTC. Its translation: CASSLESGTGGAADNEQFF.